The 8 T cell receptor beta chains presented below share a single source sample, sequenced in a study of beta chain features in type 1 diabetes. Since all of the isolated RNA was reverse transcribed, expressed TCRB transcripts were what got sequenced. Libraries were prepared by immunoSEQ multiplex PCR; TCRdb keeps only in-frame clonotypes and omits some of them. The sample shows 240,000 or so clones, about 14% of them seen only once. Points from the study as a whole: The study found moderately but significantly shorter TCRB CDR3s in all four CD4+ subsets of Type 1 diabetes patients.

Antigens for these TCRs are unknown. Input material: naive CD4+ T cells from blood. Receptors were obtained from a man aged 25-40 years with type 1 diabetes.

This chain uses TRBV5-6 with TRBJ2-4, with D tentatively TRBD2 (5 bases). CDR1 SGHDT and CDR2 YYEEEE come from the germline V gene. Trimming stripped 4 bases from V and 6 bases from J, with 14 bases between. The CDR3 has 14 amino acids. Written as DNA, the CDR3 is TGTGCCAGCAGCGGCGGGTCGAAGGGAAACATTCAGTACTTC. This encodes CASSGGSKGNIQYF.

The sample holds a few counts of this clone. The chain employs TRBV27 and TRBJ1-2, with D perhaps matching TRBD1 (5 bases). Trimming removed 6 bases at V and 7 bases at J, with 15 bases between. The CDR3 contains 13 residues. Germline lookup yields CDR1 MNHEY and CDR2 SMNVEV (reference sequence). The CDR3 is CASSPIQGSGYTF. In nucleotides, the CDR3 is TGTGCCAGCAGCCCGATCCAGGGTAGTGGCTACACCTTC.

The CDR3 sequence is CATSRDGTGVGETQYF. The CDR3 DNA follows: TGTGCCACCAGCAGAGATGGGACAGGGGTAGGGGAGACCCAGTACTTC. The chain recombines TRBV15 with TRBJ2-5, with 10 bases identical to TRBD1. The CDR3 totals 16 residues. V lost 0 bases, J lost 5 bases, and 6 bases stayed unmatched. Germline CDR1 reads LNHNV; CDR2 reads YYDKDF (reference sequence).

In this sample, this clone turned up once. The CDR3 spells CASSFGQGVLNYGYTF. As DNA, the CDR3 is TGTGCCAGCAGCTTTGGACAGGGGGTATTGAACTATGGCTACACCTTC. The chain joins TRBV5-4 to TRBJ1-2; 10 bases fit TRBD1. The CDR3 is made up of 16 amino acids. Per the germline V gene, CDR1 is SGHNT and CDR2 is YYREEE (reference sequence). The J segment lost 2 bases and the V segment lost 2 bases, leaving 6 bases of the junction unmatched.

This clone was recorded at least ten times. The chain employs TRBV30 and TRBJ2-1; TRBD2 might be the D (6 bases). The CDR3 spans 12 residues. V was trimmed by 3 bases and J by 3 bases, leaving 6 bases between them. The germline gives CDR1 GTSNPN, CDR2 SVGIG (reference sequence). Here the CDR3 DNA reads TGTGCCTGGAGGGGACTCTACAATGAGCAGTTCTTC. It encodes CAWRGLYNEQFF. Together with reference TRBV30 and TRBJ2-1, the CDR3 gives the full variable domain: SQTIHQWPATLVQPVGSPLSLECTVEGTSNPNLYWYRQAAGRGLQLLFYSVGIGQISSEVPQNLSASRPQDRQFILSSKKLLLSDSGFYLCAWRGLYNEQFFGPGTRLTVL.

The chain is built from TRBV5-5 and TRBJ2-5, with D unresolved. The CDR3 is 14 amino acids. Trimming pared 1 base from V and 0 bases from J, leaving 7 bases between. The germline V gene encodes CDR1 SGHKS and CDR2 YYEKEE (reference sequence). This chain's CDR3 is CASSLIADQETQYF. The CDR3 bases are TGTGCCAGCAGCTTGATAGCAGACCAAGAGACCCAGTACTTC. The entire variable domain, with the rest obtained from reference TRBV5-5 and TRBJ2-5, is as follows: DAGVTQSPTHLIKTRGQQVTLRCSPISGHKSVSWYQQVLGQGPQFIFQYYEKEERGRGNFPDRFSARQFPNYSSELNVNALLLGDSALYLCASSLIADQETQYFGPGTRLLVL.

This clone was counted a single time. The chain couples TRBV10-3 to TRBJ1-1; D uncertain. With 4 bases removed from V and 2 bases from J, the gap between germline ends came to 5 bases. Germline-derived CDR1 and CDR2 are ENHRY and SYGVKD. This CDR3 region has 12 residues. The CDR3: CAISGPNTEAFF. The CDR3 DNA reads as TGTGCCATCAGTGGGCCCAACACTGAAGCTTTCTTT.

DNA for the CDR3: TGTGCCAGCAGCTTAGGGGGGCCACCCAGAGATACGCAGTATTTT. Encoded protein: CASSLGGPPRDTQYF. J is TRBJ2-3 and V is TRBV7-2; perhaps TRBD1 as D (6 bases). Germline assignment: CDR1 SGHTA and CDR2 FQGNSA. Trimming removed 1 base from V and 5 bases from J, with 13 bases in between. There are 15 residues in the CDR3.